This entry concerns a single T cell receptor (beta chain). This clone occurred once. This receptor's antigen is unknown. Per-nucleotide qualities are absent, and no much larger clonotype sits a single base away. In total, over 600 healthy bone marrow donors made up the cohort. Cohort members were all nominally healthy when sampled, although unrecorded immune exposures were likely present. The donor tested CMV seronegative and was one of the 352 seronegative cohort members. A peripheral blood sample was provided by each donor, and peripheral blood mononuclear cells were used for TCR beta sequencing. The Qiagen DNeasy Blood Extraction Kit was used to extract genomic DNA from the blood cell samples. Library creation used the immunoSEQ multiplex PCR assay. A mixture of 60 forward primers for TCR Vbeta segments and 13 reverse primers for TCR Jbeta segments was used in the multiplex PCR. Amplification of the CDR3 region of rearranged TCR beta genes was performed with a multiplex PCR assay on genomic DNA. The amplified TCR beta libraries were sequenced on the Illumina HiSeq System as 87-base-pair reads. Per the source publication's procedure: A later analysis tallied roughly 80 million unique TCR beta chains across the 550 to 850 repertoires, and some 10 million of those chains were shared by two or more donors. A nearest-neighbor algorithm error-corrected the raw reads and collapsed the reads into unique sequences, merging closely related sequences to remove PCR and sequencing errors. Alignment of CDR3 sequences to IMGT reference sequences was used to assign V, D and J gene segments. For a sequence to be retained, a match of at least six nucleotides to both a V gene segment and a J gene segment was required. A rearrangement counted as productive if the CDR3 had no stop codons and remained in frame with V and J, and every other rearrangement counted as non-productive. CDR3 was defined by IMGT convention, running from the second conserved V-encoded cysteine to the conserved J-encoded phenylalanine. The earlier analysis of roughly 590 of the donors excluded any sequence lacking an unambiguous match to a single V gene segment. In an earlier analysis of around 600 of the donors, V segments were called functional above 56.7% productive rearrangements and were called segregating when the between-donor standard deviation exceeded 5%. A statistical classification framework was developed to diagnose cytomegalovirus status using the catalog of TCR beta chain sequences. A later analysis assigned V and J genes by comparing TCR nucleotide sequences with IMGT/GENE-DB human TR gene sequences. A later analysis assigned CDR3 sequences and most-parsimonious VDJ recombination scenarios with the TCRdist pipeline. In a later analysis, each TCR beta chain was defined by its CDR3 amino acid sequence together with its V-gene family, and reads lacking a unique V-gene family were excluded. In a later analysis, around 650 highly shared, low-generation-probability nucleotide sequences were removed to address suspected cross-contamination and a sequencing artifact. A later analysis calculated a clonal expansion index for each public chain from normalized within-repertoire ranks of inferred template counts. Generation probabilities in a later analysis came from a VDJ recombination model fitted to out-of-frame rearrangements, and those results were checked against IGoR. In a later analysis, TCR-TCR, TCR-HLA and TCR-CMV co-occurrence was scored with hypergeometric tests, and a repertoire-size bias correction was applied to TCR pairs. To estimate false discovery rates, a later analysis permuted the HLA or CMV assignments 20 times. In a later analysis, co-occurring TCRs were grouped using DBSCAN, with TCRdist sequence similarity added in when clustering inside HLA-allele-positive subsets. Co-occurrence clustering excluded repertoires with fewer than 30,000 or more than 120,000 public chains, plus five with anomalous nucleotide sharing. Drawn from immuneACCESS, this table holds only the in-frame rearrangements with V and J called that TCRdb kept. Clones are partly lost; checked studies trace under half to an unresolved V gene and leave the rest unexplained. D and trimming come from the DNA, and the V and J calls and clone size come from that table. This sample holds some 190,000 clones; about 90% were observed only once. The ten biggest clones cover approximately 1.1% of the sample.

The CDR3 spans 15 residues, from the cysteine through the phenylalanine. Kept here is only the CDR3 DNA, which spans 45 bases and is read in frame from base 1. The germline V gene provides CDR1 SGHVS and CDR2 FQNEAQ. Trimming accounts for 5 bases at V and 3 bases at J, while the number of junction bases matched to no gene is 9. These data originate in a study of cytomegalovirus exposure and HLA in healthy donors (dated by TCRdb to 2017 to 2019). Regarding the complete study: In an earlier analysis of under 600 of the donors, 250 to 350 Gb of sequence data and roughly 100 million unique TCR beta sequences from 180 million or so T cells were reported. The study combined high-throughput TCR immunosequencing, statistical association of individual TCRs with disease status, and machine learning to predict cytomegalovirus infection status. A separate validation cohort of 90 to 150 different subjects was used in addition to the approximately 640-subject first cohort. To study patterns of TCR occurrence, a later analysis re-analyzed previously published TCR beta repertoires from 500 to 850 donors and added high-resolution HLA genotyping. Alongside the repertoire data, information on donor age, sex, ethnicity and CMV serostatus was compiled. The T cell repertoires of several hundred subjects were profiled by immunosequencing and related to cytomegalovirus serostatus. On average, 235,054 unique TCR beta nucleotide sequences were sequenced per donor among some 430 genotyped donors of the cohort, with roughly a sixth of those sequences being non-productive. A later genetic analysis took genome-wide SNP genotypes for about three fifths of the 666 donors and used that subset as a discovery cohort. The aim of the study was to test whether cataloging public T cell receptors could identify signatures of past pathogen exposure. Of the roughly 400 genotyped donors, roughly 85% fell in the genetic ancestry cluster associated with self-reported Caucasian donors. Four to six DR-DQ haplotypes were handled as single units for association and clustering, since linkage in the cohort was strong. Rather than drawing on any new phenotypic data, the later analysis identified candidate immune exposures from TCR beta sequences and the way those sequences occurred across donors. All discovery cohort repertoires had been generated on a single sequencing platform. An early release covering about 600 HLA-typed donors comprised about 320 gigabases of sequencing data and tens of millions of unique TCR sequences. Typing coverage varied by locus: about 629-640 donors for A, B, C, DRB1 and DQB1; more than 500 for DQA1; 606 for DPA1; approximately 470 for DPB1. To decide whether each TCR beta V gene segment behaved as functional or pseudogenic, an earlier analysis of some 570 of the donors relied on high-throughput TCR beta sequencing. HLA typing covered class I and class II loci at four-digit resolution. The study at large found these results: In a later analysis, HLA-associated TCR beta chains showed more clonal expansion and lower generation probabilities than non-associated chains that were equally common. Because the 87-base-pair reads could not distinguish some IMGT-functional V segments, including TRBV6-2 and TRBV6-3, those segments were excluded. In both the original and validation cohorts, the classifier was reported to diagnose cytomegalovirus status with high specificity and sensitivity. A further reported finding was that TCR beta sequences accurately predicted the HLA-A and HLA-B alleles for most subjects in the first cohort. In vitro tests confirmed that a few of the cytomegalovirus-associated TCR beta chains recognize cytomegalovirus antigens. In the study, approximately 160 TCR beta chains were listed as associated with cytomegalovirus. Several of the top co-occurrence clusters appeared to be linked to parvovirus B19, influenza, CMV and Epstein-Barr virus, according to a later analysis. Only TCR beta chains were sequenced in this cohort, and the absence of alpha or paired-chain data limited detectable features. An association between a missense DCLRE1C variant and V-gene and J-gene trimming of TCR beta chains was found in a later genetic analysis and replicated in an independent cohort. Across donors, most TCR sequences were observed very rarely, whereas some public TCRs were present in many individuals. Because HLA typing was unavailable for some donors at each locus, only the typed subset was used in association tests. A later analysis associated about 17,000 TCR beta sequences with specific HLA alleles at a false discovery rate of 0.05. The authors suggested that the approach could potentially be generalized to other disease states and immunological phenotypes. A later analysis found that TCR association rates varied across HLA loci, with DRB1 alleles showing the most associated TCRs and HLA-C alleles the fewest. In a later genetic analysis, fewer N-insertions in productive TCRs were reported among donors in an Asian-associated ancestry cluster than the approximately 710-donor mean. Linkage disequilibrium might explain the correlated functional status among segregating V segments, but an unknown experimental factor could not be ruled out. An earlier analysis of approximately 590 of the donors showed that most TCR beta V segments appeared in productive rearrangements either about 87% or about 30% of the time, which broadly matched IMGT annotations. Sequencing depth was assumed to be roughly uniform across donors in the presence/absence analyses, though that assumption may not hold. Immune exposure information for the cohort was limited to CMV serostatus. A cluster of highly shared sequence variants was judged likely to represent a technical artifact of the sequencing pipeline. A later analysis found that most CMV-associated TCR beta chains appeared HLA-restricted, with HLA associations seemingly driven largely by CMV exposure. When HLA alleles, especially DR and DQ, strongly co-occurred, attributing TCR associations to individual alleles was difficult. The earlier analysis of some 560 of the donors excluded approximately 17 rarely observed V segments, including chromosome 9 orphons, because counts were too low.

The sequence links TRBV7-8 to TRBJ1-1; 7 bases in between match TRBD1. The sequencing sample was made of PBMCs. This clonotype was sampled from a boy between 2 and 15 years old in good health and CMV-seronegative. The CDR3 loop reads CASSVAQGMDTEAFF. Read as DNA, the sequence is TGTGCCAGCAGCGTCGCACAGGGGATGGACACTGAAGCTTTCTTT.